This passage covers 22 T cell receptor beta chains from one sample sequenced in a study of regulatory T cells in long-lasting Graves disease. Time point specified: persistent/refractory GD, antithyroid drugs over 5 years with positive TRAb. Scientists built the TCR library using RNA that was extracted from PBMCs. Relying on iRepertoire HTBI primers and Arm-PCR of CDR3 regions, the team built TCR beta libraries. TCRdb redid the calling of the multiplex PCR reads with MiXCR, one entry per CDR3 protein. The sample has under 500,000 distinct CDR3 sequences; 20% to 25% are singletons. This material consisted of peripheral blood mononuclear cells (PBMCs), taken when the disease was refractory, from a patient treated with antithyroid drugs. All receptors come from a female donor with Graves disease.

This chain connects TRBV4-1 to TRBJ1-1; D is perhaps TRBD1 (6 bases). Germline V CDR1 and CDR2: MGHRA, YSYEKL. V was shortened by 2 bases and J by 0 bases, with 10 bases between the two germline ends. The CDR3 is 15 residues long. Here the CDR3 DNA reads TGCGCCAGCAGCCAACGGACAGATGTGAACACTGAAGCTTTCTTT. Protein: CASSQRTDVNTEAFF.

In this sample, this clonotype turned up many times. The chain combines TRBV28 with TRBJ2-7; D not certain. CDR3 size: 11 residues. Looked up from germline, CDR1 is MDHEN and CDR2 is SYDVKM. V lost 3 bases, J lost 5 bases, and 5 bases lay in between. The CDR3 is CASSFWNEQYF. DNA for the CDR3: TGTGCCAGCAGTTTCTGGAACGAGCAGTACTTC.

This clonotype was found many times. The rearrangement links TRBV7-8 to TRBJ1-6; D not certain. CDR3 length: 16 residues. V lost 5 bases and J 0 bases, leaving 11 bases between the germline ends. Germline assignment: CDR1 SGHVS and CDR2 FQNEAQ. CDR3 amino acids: CASSKPTGSYNSPLHF. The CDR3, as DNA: TGTGCCAGCAGCAAGCCAACGGGCTCCTATAATTCACCCCTCCACTTT.

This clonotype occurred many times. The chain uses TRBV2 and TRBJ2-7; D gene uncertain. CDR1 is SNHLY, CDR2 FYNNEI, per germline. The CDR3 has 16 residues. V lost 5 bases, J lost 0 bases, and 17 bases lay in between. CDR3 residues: CASSKSAGPTSYEQYF. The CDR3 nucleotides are TGTGCCAGCAGTAAAAGCGCCGGGCCCACCTCCTACGAGCAGTACTTC.

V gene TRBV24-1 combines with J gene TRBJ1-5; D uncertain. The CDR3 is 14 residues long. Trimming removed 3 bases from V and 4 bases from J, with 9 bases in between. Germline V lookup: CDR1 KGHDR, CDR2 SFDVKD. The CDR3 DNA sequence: TGTGCCACCAGTGATGCGGGAGGGAATCAGCCCCAGCATTTT. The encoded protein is CATSDAGGNQPQHF.

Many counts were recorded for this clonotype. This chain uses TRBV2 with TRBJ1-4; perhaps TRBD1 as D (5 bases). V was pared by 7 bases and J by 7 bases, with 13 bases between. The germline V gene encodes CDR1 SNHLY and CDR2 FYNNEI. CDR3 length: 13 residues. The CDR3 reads CASNAGRSEKLFF. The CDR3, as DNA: TGTGCCAGCAACGCAGGGAGGAGTGAAAAACTGTTTTTT.

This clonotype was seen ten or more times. The CDR3 nucleotides read TGTGCCAGCAGCTTTTCGGAAGGCCCGGACGGCCAAGAGACCCAGTACTTC. Translating it yields CASSFSEGPDGQETQYF. The chain uses TRBV11-3 and TRBJ2-5; D ambiguous. The germline V and J ends were trimmed by 3 bases and 1 base, with 18 bases remaining between them. This CDR3 has 17 amino acids. The germline V gene has CDR1 SGHNT and CDR2 YENEEA. Based on the CDR3 plus reference TRBV11-3 and TRBJ2-5, the full variable domain is EAGVVQSPRYKIIEKKQPVAFWCNPISGHNTLYWYLQNLGQGPELLIRYENEEAVDDSQLPKDRFSAERLKGVDSTLKIQPAELGDSAVYLCASSFSEGPDGQETQYFGPGTRLLVL.

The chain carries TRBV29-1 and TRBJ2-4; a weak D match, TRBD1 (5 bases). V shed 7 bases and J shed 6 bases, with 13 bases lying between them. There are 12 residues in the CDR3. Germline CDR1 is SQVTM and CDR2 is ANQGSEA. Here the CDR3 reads CSAGREGNIQYF. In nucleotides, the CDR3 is TGCAGCGCCGGCAGGGAAGGAAACATTCAGTACTTC.

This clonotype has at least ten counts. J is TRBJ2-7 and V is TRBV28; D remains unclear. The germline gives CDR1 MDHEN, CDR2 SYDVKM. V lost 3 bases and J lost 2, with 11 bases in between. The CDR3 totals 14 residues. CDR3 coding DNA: TGTGCCAGCAGTTTCAGTTTGGTAACCTACGAGCAGTACTTC. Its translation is CASSFSLVTYEQYF.

DNA of the CDR3: TGCGCCAGCAGCTTGGATCGGGGGAGCCAGTACTTC. This sequence encodes CASSLDRGSQYF. V and J are TRBV5-1 and TRBJ2-4, with D tentatively TRBD2 (6 bases). Per the germline V gene, CDR1 is SGHRS and CDR2 is YFSETQ. V lost 0 bases and J lost 13, with 11 bases in between. The CDR3 covers 12 residues.

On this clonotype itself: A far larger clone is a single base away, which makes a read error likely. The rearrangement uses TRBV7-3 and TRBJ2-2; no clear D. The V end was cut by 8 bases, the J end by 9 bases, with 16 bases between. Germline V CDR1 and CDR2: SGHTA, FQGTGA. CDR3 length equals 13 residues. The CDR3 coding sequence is TGTGCCAGCGGGCCAGACATGCGCAGGGAGCTGTTTTTT. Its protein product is CASGPDMRRELFF.

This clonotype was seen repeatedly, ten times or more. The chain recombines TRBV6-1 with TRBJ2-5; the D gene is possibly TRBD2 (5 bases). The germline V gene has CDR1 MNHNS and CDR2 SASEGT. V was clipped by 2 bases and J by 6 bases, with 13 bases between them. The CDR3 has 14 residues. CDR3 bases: TGTGCCAGCAGTGAAAGCGGCCCTCAAAAGACCCAGTACTTC. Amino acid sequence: CASSESGPQKTQYF.

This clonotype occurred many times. CDR3 bases: TGTGCCAGCAGACCCGCGGGCGTTAATGGCTACACCTTC. Translated, it gives CASRPAGVNGYTF. V and J are TRBV11-1 and TRBJ1-2; D is uncertain. Germline CDR1 is SGHAT and CDR2 is FQDESV (reference sequence). This CDR3 has 13 residues. V dropped 6 bases and J dropped 6 bases, with 14 bases sitting between them.

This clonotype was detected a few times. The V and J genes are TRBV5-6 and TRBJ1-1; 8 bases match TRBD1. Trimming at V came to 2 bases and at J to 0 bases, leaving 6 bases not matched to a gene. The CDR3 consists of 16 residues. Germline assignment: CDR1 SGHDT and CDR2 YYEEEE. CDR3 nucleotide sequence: TGTGCCAGCAGCTTCCGGGACAGGATAATGAACACTGAAGCTTTCTTT. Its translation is CASSFRDRIMNTEAFF.

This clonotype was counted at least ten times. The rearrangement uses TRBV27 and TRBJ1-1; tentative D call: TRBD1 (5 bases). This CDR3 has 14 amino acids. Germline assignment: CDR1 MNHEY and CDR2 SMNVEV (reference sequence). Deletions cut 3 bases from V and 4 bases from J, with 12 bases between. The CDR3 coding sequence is TGTGCCAGCAGTTTCGTCGGGACGCCCACTGAAGCTTTCTTT. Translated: CASSFVGTPTEAFF.

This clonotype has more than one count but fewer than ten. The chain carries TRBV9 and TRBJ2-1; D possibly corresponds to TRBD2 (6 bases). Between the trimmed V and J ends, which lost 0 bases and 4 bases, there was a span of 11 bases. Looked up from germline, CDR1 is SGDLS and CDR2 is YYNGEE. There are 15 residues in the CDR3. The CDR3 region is CASSVGLAHYNEQFF. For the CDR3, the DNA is TGTGCCAGCAGCGTAGGGCTAGCGCATTACAATGAGCAGTTCTTC.

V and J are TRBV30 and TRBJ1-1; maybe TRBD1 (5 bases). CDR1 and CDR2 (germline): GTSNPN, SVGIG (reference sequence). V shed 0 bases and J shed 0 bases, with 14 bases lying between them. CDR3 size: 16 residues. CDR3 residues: CAWSVAGSFLNTEAFF. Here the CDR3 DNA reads TGTGCCTGGAGTGTGGCAGGGAGTTTCCTGAACACTGAAGCTTTCTTT.

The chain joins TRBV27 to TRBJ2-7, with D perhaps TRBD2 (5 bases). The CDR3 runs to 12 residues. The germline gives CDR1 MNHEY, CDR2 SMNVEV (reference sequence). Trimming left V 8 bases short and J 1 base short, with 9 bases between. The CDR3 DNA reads TGTGCCAGCTGGACTCATTCCTACGAGCAGTACTTC. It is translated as CASWTHSYEQYF.

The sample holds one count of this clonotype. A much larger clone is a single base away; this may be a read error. DNA of the CDR3: TGTGCCAGCAACCGGGACCGACGGAACTGGGGGACCCAGTACTTC. Translating gives CASNRDRRNWGTQYF. The chain has TRBV28 and TRBJ2-5; the D call may be TRBD1 or TRBD2 (5 bases each). CDR1 is MDHEN and CDR2 is SYDVKM in the germline V gene. This CDR3 has 15 residues. V was pared by 7 bases and J by 7 bases, with 22 bases between.

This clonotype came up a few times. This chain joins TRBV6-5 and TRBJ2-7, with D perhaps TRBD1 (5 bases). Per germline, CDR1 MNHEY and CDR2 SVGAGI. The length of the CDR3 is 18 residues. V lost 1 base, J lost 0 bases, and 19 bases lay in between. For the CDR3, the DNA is TGTGCCAGCAGTTACTTTCCATTAGGGGCGGTGAGCTCCTACGAGCAGTACTTC. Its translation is CASSYFPLGAVSSYEQYF.

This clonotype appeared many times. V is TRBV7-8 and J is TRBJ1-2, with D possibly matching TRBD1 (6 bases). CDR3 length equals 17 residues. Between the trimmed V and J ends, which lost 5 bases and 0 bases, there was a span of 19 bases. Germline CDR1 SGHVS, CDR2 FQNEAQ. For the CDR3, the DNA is TGTGCCAGCAGCCCGTCGAGGGGGTCGGGTCCTAACTATGGCTACACCTTC. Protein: CASSPSRGSGPNYGYTF.

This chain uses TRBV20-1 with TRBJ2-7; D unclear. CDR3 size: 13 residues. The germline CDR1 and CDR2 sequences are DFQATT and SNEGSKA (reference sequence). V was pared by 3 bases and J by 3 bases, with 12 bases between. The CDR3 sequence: CSASHQRYYEQYF. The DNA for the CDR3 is TGCAGTGCTAGCCACCAAAGATACTACGAGCAGTACTTC.